The TCR beta chain under discussion was sequenced for a study of blood T cell repertoires in COVID-19 (dated by TCRdb to about 2020). As for the study more broadly: Samples covering the acute and convalescent phases of COVID-19 were provided by collaborators in the United States, Italy and Spain. HLA class I and class II types, where available, came from metadata supplied by the sample provider rather than from assay-based typing. The prospective study material was composed of cDNA or gDNA derived from T cells, B-cell-depleted T cells, or PBMCs. Deeply sampled blood TCRbeta repertoires from subjects exposed to, actively infected with, or recovered from COVID-19 were included in the dataset. Sample metadata almost always included a de-identified subject ID, COVID-19 status, age in years and sex. The samples were drawn from the first 160 participants of the ongoing ImmuneRACE study and from some 1,300 subjects provided by 6 global collaborators. The repertoires were released in a freely available public database meant as a resource for research on the immune response to SARS-CoV-2. Summary of the overall study and its limitations: How much clinical and demographic metadata was included differed by source and by participant, and the metadata was provided uncurated.

This clone was observed once. There is no known antigen for this receptor. No base qualities exist here, and no much larger clone lies one base off it. Measured from the cysteine to the phenylalanine, the CDR3 is 17 residues long. The retained sequence is limited to the CDR3, 51 bases, with the frame set at the first base. Per the germline V gene, MNHEY is the CDR1 and SVGEGT is the CDR2. V gives up 2 bases and J gives up 0 bases, and the segment between their germline ends measures 16 bases. Collaborating institutions collected whole blood in K2EDTA tubes following their own protocols. Collaborator samples were shipped for TCRbeta analysis as frozen whole blood, isolated PBMCs, or DNA extracted from either sample type. TCRbeta CDR3 regions were amplified from genomic DNA by means of the immunoSEQ Assay, a bias-controlled multiplex PCR. Per the original workflow: The number of nucleated cells in each sample was estimated by amplification of reference gene primers within the assay. Sequence reads were collapsed and filtered to measure the absolute abundance of every unique TCRbeta CDR3 rearrangement. Productive Simpson clonality was computed per sample as the square root of Simpson's diversity index over productive rearrangements. Entries here come from immuneACCESS through TCRdb and include only in-frame sequences with V and J called. Some clones fail to appear in such tables; in the studies checked, an unresolved V gene covers under half of the shortfall, and the cause of the remainder is unknown. The V and J calls and clone size are taken from that table; D and trimming were inferred from the DNA. The sample contains 180,000 or so clones, about 88% of them found a single time. The top ten clones comprise about 6.5% of the sample.

Specimen: peripheral blood. The chain is assembled from TRBV6-2 or TRBV6-3 and TRBJ1-1, with a weak D call of TRBD1 (5 bases match). The sequence was obtained from a woman aged 80 or older in a cohort sampled during active or convalescent COVID-19. The CDR3 reads CASSYTPRALVNTEAFF. The nucleotides are TGTGCCAGCAGTTACACCCCCAGGGCGTTGGTGAACACTGAAGCTTTCTTT.